This TCR beta chain is from a study of monozygotic twins with inflammatory bowel disease. Donors each gave less than 3 ml of blood. The CDR3 spans 14 residues. The germline gives CDR1 LNHDA, CDR2 SQIVND (reference sequence). Total RNA amounting to 3,500 to 4,500 ng went into each TCR library. Template switching was used to attach UMIs, which incorporated a 6-nucleotide sample barcode. TCRdb reprocessed the 5' RACE reads and keeps a single row for each CDR3 protein, giving no DNA. In all, the sample yields about 300,000 distinct CDR3 sequences. This sequence originates from a human donor with ulcerative colitis or Crohn's disease, or a healthy co-twin of an affected twin (not recorded which). Input material: blood. J is TRBJ2-1 and V is TRBV19; TCRdb's assignment of TRBD2 cannot be checked, as there is no DNA. CDR3 loop: CASTSSDPYNEQFF.